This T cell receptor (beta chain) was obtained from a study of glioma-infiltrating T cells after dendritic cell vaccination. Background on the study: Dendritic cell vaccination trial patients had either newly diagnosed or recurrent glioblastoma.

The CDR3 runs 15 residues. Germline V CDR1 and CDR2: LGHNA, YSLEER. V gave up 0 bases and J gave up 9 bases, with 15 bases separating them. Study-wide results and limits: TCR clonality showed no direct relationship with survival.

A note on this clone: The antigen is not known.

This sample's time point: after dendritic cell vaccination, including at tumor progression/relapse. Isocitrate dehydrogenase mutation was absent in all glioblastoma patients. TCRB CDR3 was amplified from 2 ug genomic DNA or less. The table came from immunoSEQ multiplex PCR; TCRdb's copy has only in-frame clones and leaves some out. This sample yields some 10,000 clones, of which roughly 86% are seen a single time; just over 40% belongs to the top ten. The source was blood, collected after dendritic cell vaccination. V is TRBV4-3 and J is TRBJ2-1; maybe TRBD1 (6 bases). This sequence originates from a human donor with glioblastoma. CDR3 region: CASSQDSGAVGEQFF. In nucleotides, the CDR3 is TGCGCCAGCAGCCAAGATTCAGGGGCGGTAGGTGAGCAGTTCTTC.